These 27 T cell receptor beta chains share one sample of origin, sequenced in a study of human T cells and chemical hapten exposure. Before extraction, the whole blood was not fractionated, and total RNA was taken from it. The library gave individual cDNA molecules unique molecular identifiers. TCRdb re-derived calls from the reads in MiXCR, one entry per CDR3 protein. The sample comprises around 120,000 distinct CDR3 sequences, about 7.7% of which are singletons, and 1.1% to 1.5% rests with the top ten. Sample: whole blood. The receptors here all came from a human donor in good health. Some clones in this sample may be carry-over from other donors' samples.

This clonotype was seen many times. The V and J genes are TRBV5-5 and TRBJ2-5, with D possibly TRBD1 on 6 matching bases. This CDR3 contains 15 residues. Germline-derived CDR1 and CDR2 are SGHKS and YYEKEE (reference sequence). V was cut by 0 bases and J by 5 bases, with 14 bases left in between. The CDR3 nucleotides are TGTGCCAGCAGCTTGGAAGGGGGATTCTCGGAGACCCAGTACTTC. This encodes CASSLEGGFSETQYF.

This clonotype was seen many times. This chain connects TRBV11-2 to TRBJ2-1, with D tentatively TRBD1 (5 bases). This CDR3 region has 14 residues. Germline V CDR1 and CDR2: SGHAT, FQNNGV. V was pared by 7 bases and J by 0 bases, with 10 bases between. Here the CDR3 DNA reads TGTGCCAGCACCCAGGGTAGCTCCTACAATGAGCAGTTCTTC. Translating gives CASTQGSSYNEQFF.

This clonotype has only a few counts. V is TRBV4-3 and J is TRBJ1-2; 7 nucleotides align to TRBD1. The CDR3 sequence is 16 residues long. After removal of 1 base from V and 4 bases from J, the junction contained 9 bases not matched to a gene. Germline CDR1 and CDR2: LGHNA and YSLEER. The CDR3 loop reads CASSQVGGDRAYGYTF. For the CDR3, the DNA is TGCGCCAGCAGCCAAGTTGGGGGAGACAGGGCCTATGGCTACACCTTC.

The chain links TRBV20-1 to TRBJ2-3; D gene ambiguous. The length of the CDR3 is 12 residues. Germline-derived CDR1 and CDR2 are DFQATT and SNEGSKA (reference sequence). The V gene lost 6 bases and the J gene lost 4 bases, with 11 bases spanning the gap. DNA of the CDR3: TGCAGTGCCGACGCGGATGCAGATACGCAGTATTTT. It specifies CSADADADTQYF.

This clonotype has ten or more counts. This rearrangement joins TRBV7-9 to TRBJ1-1, with 7 bases identical to TRBD1. J was trimmed by 1 base and V by 7 bases; bases with no gene match: 6. The CDR3 has 14 amino acids. CDR1 and CDR2 from the germline V gene are SEHNR and FQNEAQ (reference sequence). Here the CDR3 reads CASILDRENTEAFF. The DNA for the CDR3 is TGTGCCAGCATCCTCGACAGGGAGAACACTGAAGCTTTCTTT.

This clonotype was counted once. This rearrangement joins TRBV5-1 to TRBJ2-5, with 12 bases identical to TRBD1. The CDR3 consists of 17 residues. V trimming: 5 bases; J trimming: 4 bases; junction bases outside the gene matches: 12. Germline V gene data show CDR1 as SGHRS and CDR2 as YFSETQ. DNA for the CDR3: TGCGCCAGCAGTCGTAGCTCCGGGACAGGGGGCGGAGAGACCCAGTACTTC. Residues: CASSRSSGTGGGETQYF.

In this sample, this clonotype turned up many times. The gene calls are TRBV4-1 and TRBJ1-1; D is ambiguous. Germline CDR1 is MGHRA and CDR2 is YSYEKL. This CDR3 is 14 amino acids long. Trimming pared 4 bases from V and 1 base from J, leaving 10 bases between. The CDR3 sequence: CASSRPTSNTEAFF. CDR3 nucleotide sequence: TGCGCCAGCAGCCGGCCTACATCGAACACTGAAGCTTTCTTT.

This rearrangement joins TRBV5-4 to TRBJ2-7; D possibly matches TRBD1 or TRBD2 (5 bases each). Trimming took 4 bases from V and 2 from J, leaving 19 bases between them. Germline V gives CDR1 SGHNT, CDR2 YYREEE (reference sequence). The CDR3 contains 16 residues. CDR3 DNA: TGTGCCAGCAGCCCAGGGAGTCGGGTTATCCCCTACGAGCAGTACTTC. Residues: CASSPGSRVIPYEQYF.

This clonotype occurred many times. The chain couples TRBV7-2 to TRBJ2-7, with D perhaps TRBD1 or TRBD2 (5 bases each). The CDR3 is 14 amino acids. Trimming shortened V by 5 bases and J by 7 bases, and 18 bases separated the two germline ends. Per the germline V gene, CDR1 is SGHTA and CDR2 is FQGNSA. CDR3 DNA: TGTGCCAGCAGCCCCGGGACCGGAGTAATAGAGCAGTACTTC. Encoded protein: CASSPGTGVIEQYF. The whole variable domain, remainder taken from reference TRBV7-2 and TRBJ2-7, is GAGVSQSPSNKVTEKGKDVELRCDPISGHTALYWYRQSLGQGLEFLIYFQGNSAPDKSGLPSDRFSAERTGGSVSTLTIQRTQQEDSAVYLCASSPGTGVIEQYFGPGTRLTVT.

The J gene is TRBJ2-2, the V gene TRBV5-1; 11 bases are shared with TRBD1. After removal of 3 bases from V and 4 bases from J, the junction contained 2 bases not matched to a gene. The CDR3 runs 15 residues. Germline CDR1 is SGHRS and CDR2 is YFSETQ. CDR3 protein: CASSSGQGGTGELFF. CDR3 sequence (DNA): TGCGCCAGCAGCTCGGGACAGGGGGGCACCGGGGAGCTGTTTTTT. Full variable domain (rest looked up from reference TRBV5-1 and TRBJ2-2): KAGVTQTPRYLIKTRGQQVTLSCSPISGHRSVSWYQQTPGQGLQFLFEYFSETQRNKGNFPGRFSGRQFSNSRSEMNVSTLELGDSALYLCASSSGQGGTGELFFGEGSRLTVL.

This clonotype has ten or more counts. V gene TRBV5-1 combines with J gene TRBJ2-3; D unclear. Trimming took 0 bases from V and 1 from J, leaving 12 bases between them. CDR1 and CDR2 (germline): SGHRS, YFSETQ. The CDR3 extends over 16 amino acids. The CDR3 sequence is CASSLAVLYGTDTQYF. The CDR3 DNA reads as TGCGCCAGCAGCTTGGCCGTACTGTATGGCACAGATACGCAGTATTTT. Based on the CDR3 plus reference TRBV5-1 and TRBJ2-3, the full variable domain is KAGVTQTPRYLIKTRGQQVTLSCSPISGHRSVSWYQQTPGQGLQFLFEYFSETQRNKGNFPGRFSGRQFSNSRSEMNVSTLELGDSALYLCASSLAVLYGTDTQYFGPGTRLTVL.

The chain uses TRBV2 and TRBJ2-4, with TRBD2 as a possible D gene (5 bases). The CDR3 is 17 residues long. Germline loops: CDR1 SNHLY, CDR2 FYNNEI. V dropped 1 base and J dropped 0 bases, with 13 bases sitting between them. The CDR3 region has the DNA TGTGCCAGCAGTGAAGATGCAGCGGTTTTAGCCAAAAACATTCAGTACTTC. Translated: CASSEDAAVLAKNIQYF.

This clonotype was detected ten times or more. The chain joins TRBV29-1 to TRBJ2-1; 14 bases align to TRBD2. The V gene's germline CDR1 is SQVTM and CDR2 ANQGSEA. The CDR3 spans 19 residues. V was pared by 0 bases and J by 2 bases, with 9 bases of the junction left unmatched. CDR3 amino acids: CSVEDPGTSGRRTYNEQFF. The CDR3 DNA reads as TGCAGCGTTGAAGATCCCGGGACTAGCGGGAGACGGACCTACAATGAGCAGTTCTTC.

This clonotype has ten or more counts. The rearrangement uses TRBV7-9 and TRBJ2-7, with D perhaps matching TRBD2 (5 bases). CDR1 is SEHNR and CDR2 is FQNEAQ in the germline V gene (reference sequence). The length of the CDR3 is 16 residues. Trimming shortened V by 5 bases and J by 0 bases, and 17 bases separated the two germline ends. CDR3 protein: CASSPNAGRGSYEQYF. CDR3 in DNA: TGTGCCAGCAGCCCTAACGCCGGACGGGGCTCCTACGAGCAGTACTTC.

The CDR3 sequence: CASSLQGANQPQHF. The CDR3 nucleotides are TGTGCCAGCAGCCTACAGGGGGCCAATCAGCCCCAGCATTTT. The chain is built from TRBV6-5 and TRBJ1-5; TRBD1 matches 9 bases. This CDR3 comprises 14 residues. V shed 6 bases, J shed 3 bases, and the junction held 3 bases outside the gene matches. Germline assignment: CDR1 MNHEY and CDR2 SVGAGI.

This chain links TRBV20-1 with TRBJ2-3; TRBD2 matches at 10 bases. The CDR3 sequence is 16 residues long. Trimming at V came to 0 bases and at J to 4 bases, leaving 7 bases not matched to a gene. Per germline, CDR1 DFQATT and CDR2 SNEGSKA (reference sequence). This CDR3 reads CSARDLSGGTPDTQYF. CDR3 DNA: TGCAGTGCTAGAGATCTTAGCGGGGGGACGCCAGATACGCAGTATTTT.

The rearrangement links TRBV2 to TRBJ2-5, with TRBD1 matching 11 bases. The CDR3 is 16 amino acids. Losses at the gene ends were 6 bases for V and 5 bases for J; bases not matched to a gene: 11. The germline gives CDR1 SNHLY, CDR2 FYNNEI. CDR3 DNA sequence: TGTGCCAGCAGGAGGGATGGACAGGGGGCGTGGGAGACCCAGTACTTC. It specifies CASRRDGQGAWETQYF.

This clonotype was seen many times. The chain joins TRBV29-1 to TRBJ1-2, with no clear D. Looked up from germline, CDR1 is SQVTM and CDR2 is ANQGSEA. CDR3 length equals 11 residues. The V end was cut by 4 bases, the J end by 6 bases, with 9 bases between. The CDR3 nucleotides are TGCAGCGTTGGTATACGCGATGGCTACACCTTC. It translates to CSVGIRDGYTF.

This clonotype appeared many times. The genes are TRBV6-5 and TRBJ1-6; D remains ambiguous. V was clipped by 5 bases and J by 2 bases, with 7 bases between them. The CDR3 length is 14 residues. Germline CDR1 reads MNHEY; CDR2 reads SVGAGI. The CDR3 loop reads CASSTPAYNSPLHF. The CDR3 region has the DNA TGTGCCAGCAGTACACCGGCCTATAATTCACCCCTCCACTTT.

The sample holds many counts of this clonotype. The genes are TRBV6-5 and TRBJ2-7; 9 bases are a match to TRBD1. The CDR3 length is 16 residues. Germline CDR1 MNHEY, CDR2 SVGAGI. With 5 bases clipped from V and 0 bases from J, the junction kept 8 bases outside the gene matches. The chain's CDR3 is CASSQPDRGFSYEQYF. The DNA for the CDR3 is TGTGCCAGCAGTCAGCCGGACAGGGGCTTCTCCTACGAGCAGTACTTC.

This clonotype was seen ten or more times. The chain links TRBV6-2 or TRBV6-3 to TRBJ2-3, with D hard to call. The length of the CDR3 is 13 residues. Germline CDR1 and CDR2: MNHEY and SVGEGT. Trimming removed 3 bases at V and 4 bases at J, with 8 bases between. The CDR3 nucleotides are TGTGCCAGCAGTTATTACCGCGCAGATACGCAGTATTTT. This gives the protein CASSYYRADTQYF.

This clonotype was counted only a few times. The chain recombines TRBV29-1 with TRBJ2-7; the D gene is possibly TRBD1 (5 bases). V was shortened by 6 bases and J by 3 bases, with 18 bases between the two germline ends. In germline, CDR1 is SQVTM, CDR2 ANQGSEA. CDR3 length: 14 amino acids. The CDR3 loop reads CSVTTSDTNYEQYF. CDR3 sequence (DNA): TGCAGCGTCACTACTTCGGACACCAACTACGAGCAGTACTTC.

The J gene is TRBJ2-7, the V gene TRBV6-6; 10 nucleotides match TRBD2. This CDR3 region has 15 residues. Trimming took 2 bases from V and 5 from J; bases not matched to a gene: 6. Germline CDR1 and CDR2: MNHNY and SVGAGI (reference sequence). CDR3 sequence (DNA): TGTGCCAGCAGTTACGCTAGCGGGAGCATCGACGAGCAGTACTTC. Protein sequence: CASSYASGSIDEQYF.

This clonotype has a count of ten or more. Written as DNA, the CDR3 is TGCAGTGCTAGGGGGGACAGCAACTATGGCTACACCTTC. Its protein is CSARGDSNYGYTF. This sequence joins TRBV20-1 and TRBJ1-2, with TRBD1 identical over 7 bases. V was pared by 3 bases and J by 2 bases, with 3 bases of the junction left unmatched. The CDR3 contains 13 residues. Per germline, CDR1 DFQATT and CDR2 SNEGSKA (reference sequence).

The chain recombines TRBV20-1 with TRBJ2-7; 8 bases are shared with TRBD1. CDR1 DFQATT and CDR2 SNEGSKA come from the germline V gene (reference sequence). The CDR3 is made up of 13 amino acids. Trimming took 0 bases from V and 5 from J; bases not matched to a gene: 3. The CDR3 here is CSAREPGGDEQYF. CDR3 nucleotides: TGCAGTGCTAGAGAACCAGGGGGCGACGAGCAGTACTTC.

The genes are TRBV27 and TRBJ1-2, with 7 positions matching TRBD1. The germline V gene encodes CDR1 MNHEY and CDR2 SMNVEV (reference sequence). J was trimmed by 6 bases and V by 7 bases; bases with no gene match: 8. The CDR3 has 13 amino acids. The CDR3 sequence: CASKRTGLDGYTF. CDR3 bases: TGTGCCAGCAAACGGACAGGACTAGATGGCTACACCTTC.

The rearrangement joins TRBV7-9 to TRBJ1-1; 7 nucleotides align to TRBD1. CDR3 size: 16 residues. Losses at the gene ends were 4 bases for V and 3 bases for J; bases not matched to a gene: 11. The germline gives CDR1 SEHNR, CDR2 FQNEAQ (reference sequence). Written as DNA, the CDR3 is TGTGCCAGCAGCTCTACTGACAGGGCGATATACACTGAAGCTTTCTTT. It yields the protein CASSSTDRAIYTEAFF.